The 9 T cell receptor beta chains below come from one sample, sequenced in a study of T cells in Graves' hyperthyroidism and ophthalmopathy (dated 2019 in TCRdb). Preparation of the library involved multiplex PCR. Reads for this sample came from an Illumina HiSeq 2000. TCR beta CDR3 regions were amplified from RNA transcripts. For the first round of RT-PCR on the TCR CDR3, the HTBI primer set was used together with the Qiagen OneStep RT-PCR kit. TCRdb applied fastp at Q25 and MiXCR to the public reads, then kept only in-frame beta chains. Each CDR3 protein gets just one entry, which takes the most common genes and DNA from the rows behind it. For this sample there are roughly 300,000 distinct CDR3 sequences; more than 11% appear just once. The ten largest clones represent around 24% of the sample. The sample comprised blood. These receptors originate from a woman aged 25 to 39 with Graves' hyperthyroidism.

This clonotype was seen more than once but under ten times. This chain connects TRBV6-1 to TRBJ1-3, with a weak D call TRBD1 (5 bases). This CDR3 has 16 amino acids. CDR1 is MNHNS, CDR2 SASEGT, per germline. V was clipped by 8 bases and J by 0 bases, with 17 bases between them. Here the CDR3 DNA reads TGTGCCAGCGACCTGGGGCTTGGGGGCTCTGGAAACACCATATATTTT. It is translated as CASDLGLGGSGNTIYF.

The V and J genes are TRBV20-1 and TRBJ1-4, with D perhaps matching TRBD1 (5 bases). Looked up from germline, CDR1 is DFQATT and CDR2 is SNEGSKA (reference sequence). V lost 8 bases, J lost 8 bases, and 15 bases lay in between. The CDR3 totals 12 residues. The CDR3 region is CSTRGEGEKLFF. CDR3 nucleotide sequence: TGCAGTACCCGAGGGGAGGGCGAAAAACTGTTTTTT.

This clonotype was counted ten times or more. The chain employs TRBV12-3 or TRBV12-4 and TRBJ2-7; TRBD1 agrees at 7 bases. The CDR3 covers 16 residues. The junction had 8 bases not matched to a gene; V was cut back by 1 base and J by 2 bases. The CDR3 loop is CASSLGTGTVPYEQYF. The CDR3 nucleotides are TGTGCCAGCAGTTTAGGTACAGGGACAGTGCCCTACGAGCAGTACTTC.

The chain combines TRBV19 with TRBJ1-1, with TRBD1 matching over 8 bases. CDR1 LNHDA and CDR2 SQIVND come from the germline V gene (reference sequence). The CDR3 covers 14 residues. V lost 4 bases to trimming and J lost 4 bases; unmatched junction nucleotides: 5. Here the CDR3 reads CASSRQTGATEAFF. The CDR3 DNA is TGTGCCAGTAGTAGACAGACAGGGGCCACTGAAGCTTTCTTT.

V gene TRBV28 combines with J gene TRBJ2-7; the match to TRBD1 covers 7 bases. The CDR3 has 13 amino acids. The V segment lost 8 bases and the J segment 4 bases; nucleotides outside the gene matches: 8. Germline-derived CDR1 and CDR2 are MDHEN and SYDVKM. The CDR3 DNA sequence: TGTGCCAGCGGACAGGTTTATCCTTACGAGCAGTACTTC. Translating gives CASGQVYPYEQYF.

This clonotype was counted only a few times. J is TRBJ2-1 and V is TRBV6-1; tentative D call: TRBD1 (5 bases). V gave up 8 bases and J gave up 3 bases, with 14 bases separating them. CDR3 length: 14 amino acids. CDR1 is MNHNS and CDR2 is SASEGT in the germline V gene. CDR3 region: CASGAARIYNEQFF. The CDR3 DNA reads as TGTGCCAGCGGGGCGGCCAGAATCTACAATGAGCAGTTCTTC.

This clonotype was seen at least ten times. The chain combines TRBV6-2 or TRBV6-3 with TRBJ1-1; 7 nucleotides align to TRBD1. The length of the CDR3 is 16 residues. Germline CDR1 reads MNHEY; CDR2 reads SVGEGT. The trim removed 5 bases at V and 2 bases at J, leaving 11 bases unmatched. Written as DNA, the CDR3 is TGTGCCAGCAGTCGAACCGGACAGGTTCTAAACACTGAAGCTTTCTTT. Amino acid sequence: CASSRTGQVLNTEAFF.

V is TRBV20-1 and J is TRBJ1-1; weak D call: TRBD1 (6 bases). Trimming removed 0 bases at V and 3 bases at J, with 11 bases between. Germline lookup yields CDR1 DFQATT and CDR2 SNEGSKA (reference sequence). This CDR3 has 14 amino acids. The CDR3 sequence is CSARDRGPHTEAFF. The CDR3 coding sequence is TGCAGTGCTAGAGATCGGGGGCCCCACACTGAAGCTTTCTTT.

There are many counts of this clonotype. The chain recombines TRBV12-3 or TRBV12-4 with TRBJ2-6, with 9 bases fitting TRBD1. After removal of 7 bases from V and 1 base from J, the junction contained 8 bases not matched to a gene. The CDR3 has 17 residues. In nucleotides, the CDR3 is TGTGCCAGCACCGGGACAGGGCTGCCTTCTGGGGCCAACGTCCTGACTTTC. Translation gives CASTGTGLPSGANVLTF.